A single sample gave rise to the 19 T cell receptor beta chains below, sequenced in a study of human T cells and chemical hapten exposure (dated by TCRdb to 2020 to 2023). The time point label of this sample denotes: patch test 3, about 24 weeks after DPC sensitization. Read against the paper, the sample's treatment or condition label means: therapeutic diphenylcyclopropenone sensitization with weekly scalp DPC. Libraries were made using RACE. The instrument was a NextSeq 500. Clones were called with MiXCR by TCRdb after fastp trimmed the public reads at Q25, and only in-frame beta chains were retained. Records with the same CDR3 protein are collapsed into one entry carrying the most frequent genes and DNA. The sample table lists about 190,000 distinct CDR3 sequences, about 25% of them with a count of one. Under 2.5% of the sample is in the top ten clones. Sequences were derived from whole blood, sampled in connection with sensitization to the hapten diphenylcyclopropenone (DPC). The receptors derive from a woman aged 40-49 years with alopecia areata. Some clones in this sample may be carry-over from other donors' samples.

The genes are TRBV5-1 and TRBJ2-3; 10 bases agree with TRBD2. Germline V lookup: CDR1 SGHRS, CDR2 YFSETQ. The CDR3 length is 16 residues. V lost 0 bases to trimming and J lost 5 bases; unmatched junction nucleotides: 6. The DNA of the CDR3 is TGCGCCAGCAGCTTGGCGGCTAGCGGGAGCGGAGATACGCAGTATTTT. Its translation: CASSLAASGSGDTQYF.

CDR3 loop: CSVPSGRTQETQYF. Here the CDR3 DNA reads TGCAGCGTCCCTAGCGGGAGAACCCAAGAGACCCAGTACTTC. The V gene is TRBV29-1, the J gene TRBJ2-5, with 10 bases fitting TRBD2. This CDR3 is 14 amino acids long. V shed 6 bases and J 1 base; nucleotides not matched to a gene: 5. Looked up from germline, CDR1 is SQVTM and CDR2 is ANQGSEA.

The genes are TRBV4-1 and TRBJ1-1, with D unclear. The germline V gene encodes CDR1 MGHRA and CDR2 YSYEKL. This CDR3 contains 15 residues. V was shortened by 0 bases and J by 6 bases, with 14 bases between the two germline ends. CDR3 sequence: CASSQDPASRAEAFF. In DNA, the CDR3 is TGCGCCAGCAGCCAAGATCCCGCCTCGAGGGCTGAAGCTTTCTTT.

This clonotype was counted between two and nine times. This chain connects TRBV6-5 to TRBJ2-7; 7 bases align to TRBD1. V lost 0 bases and J lost 7; bases outside the gene matches: 6. Germline V gene data show CDR1 as MNHEY and CDR2 as SVGAGI. This CDR3 contains 14 residues. CDR3 amino acids: CASSYSKTGVEQYF. CDR3 nucleotide sequence: TGTGCCAGCAGTTACTCGAAAACAGGGGTAGAGCAGTACTTC.

This clonotype has at least ten counts. This chain uses TRBV6-2 or TRBV6-3 with TRBJ1-2; D perhaps matches TRBD1 (5 bases). Per the germline V gene, CDR1 is MNHEY and CDR2 is SVGEGT. This CDR3 has 14 amino acids. Deletions cut 1 base from V and 3 bases from J, with 9 bases between. The CDR3 DNA follows: TGTGCCAGCAGTTACTTTGGGACGGACTATGGCTACACCTTC. Translated, it gives CASSYFGTDYGYTF.

This clonotype has only a few counts. This CDR3 is CASTLTVSGNTIYF. In nucleotides, the CDR3 is TGCGCCAGCACCCTGACGGTCTCTGGAAACACCATATATTTT. J is TRBJ1-3 and V is TRBV4-1; no clear D. Trimming cost V 7 bases and J 0 bases, with 10 bases left between them. CDR1 is MGHRA and CDR2 is YSYEKL in the germline V gene. The CDR3 consists of 14 residues.

V is TRBV29-1 and J is TRBJ2-7; TRBD1 matches at 8 bases. CDR1 is SQVTM and CDR2 is ANQGSEA in the germline V gene. The CDR3 contains 13 residues. The trim removed 6 bases at V and 3 bases at J, leaving 7 bases unmatched. The CDR3 bases are TGCAGCGTCCAAGACAGGGGTGTCTACGAGCAGTACTTC. Translating it yields CSVQDRGVYEQYF.

The rearrangement uses TRBV20-1 and TRBJ2-7; TRBD2 agrees at 9 bases. The germline V gene encodes CDR1 DFQATT and CDR2 SNEGSKA (reference sequence). CDR3 size: 16 residues. The ends lost 0 bases at V and 2 bases at J; junction bases unmatched: 8. For the CDR3, the DNA is TGCAGTGCTAGAGATGGGGCCAGCGGGAGGCCCTACGAGCAGTACTTC. This codes for CSARDGASGRPYEQYF.

This clonotype was seen only a few times. This chain links TRBV7-9 with TRBJ1-6; a possible D gene is TRBD1 (5 bases). Germline lookup yields CDR1 SEHNR and CDR2 FQNEAQ (reference sequence). CDR3 length equals 18 residues. The V and J ends lost 6 bases and 0 bases respectively, with 18 bases between them. The CDR3 sequence: CASSGTSPSSSYNSPLHF. DNA of the CDR3: TGTGCCAGCAGTGGGACTTCACCTTCCAGCTCCTATAATTCACCCCTCCACTTT.

This clonotype was found a few times. The chain uses TRBV6-5 and TRBJ2-7; D may be TRBD1 (8 bases). The CDR3 is 17 residues long. The V end lost 0 bases, the J end lost 3 bases, and 18 bases lay between the germline ends. CDR1 MNHEY and CDR2 SVGAGI come from the germline V gene. The chain's CDR3 is CASSYSPQGGGFYEQYF. Here the CDR3 DNA reads TGTGCCAGCAGTTACTCCCCACAGGGGGGGGGTTTCTACGAGCAGTACTTC.

This clonotype was found a few times. J is TRBJ2-5 and V is TRBV3-1, with D hard to call. CDR1 and CDR2 from the germline V gene are LGHDT and YNNKEL (reference sequence). This CDR3 has 15 amino acids. V lost 3 bases and J lost 7, with 18 bases in between. CDR3 sequence (DNA): TGTGCCAGCAGCCACCACGACTCTACCTCAGGGACCCAGTACTTC. It codes for CASSHHDSTSGTQYF.

This clonotype was seen many times. The chain joins TRBV29-1 to TRBJ2-1; D call uncertain. V gave up 3 bases and J gave up 6 bases, with 15 bases separating them. Germline V gene data show CDR1 as SQVTM and CDR2 as ANQGSEA. The CDR3 is made up of 14 amino acids. The CDR3 loop reads CSVEGTLLANEQFF. DNA for the CDR3: TGCAGCGTTGAGGGAACTTTACTGGCCAATGAGCAGTTCTTC.

The chain joins TRBV29-1 to TRBJ2-3; tentative D call: TRBD1 (5 bases). This CDR3 has 13 residues. Looked up from germline, CDR1 is SQVTM and CDR2 is ANQGSEA. V was cut by 4 bases and J by 5 bases, with 13 bases left in between. CDR3 bases: TGCAGCGTTGGGGGCCTACTCAGAGATACGCAGTATTTT. It is translated as CSVGGLLRDTQYF.

The chain has TRBV5-5 and TRBJ2-1; 7 bases are shared with TRBD1. The V and J ends lost 1 base and 4 bases, in that order; junction bases with no gene match: 5. The CDR3 totals 15 residues. CDR1 is SGHKS, CDR2 YYEKEE, per germline (reference sequence). CDR3 residues: CASSLNGQEYNEQFF. As DNA, the CDR3 is TGTGCCAGCAGCTTGAATGGACAGGAGTACAATGAGCAGTTCTTC.

This clonotype was seen ten or more times. This chain joins TRBV20-1 and TRBJ2-1; tentative D call: TRBD1 (8 bases). This CDR3 spans 15 amino acids. V shed 4 bases and J shed 6 bases, with 19 bases lying between them. Germline CDR1 is DFQATT and CDR2 is SNEGSKA (reference sequence). The CDR3 DNA reads as TGCAGTGCTACGACAGGACAGGGAGGGAGCAATGAGCAGTTCTTC. Protein product: CSATTGQGGSNEQFF.

This clonotype was recorded a few times. The CDR3 coding sequence is TGCAGCGTTGTATCAGGGGCTGGGGCCAACGTCCTGACTTTC. This gives the protein CSVVSGAGANVLTF. The rearrangement uses TRBV29-1 and TRBJ2-6; tentative D call: TRBD1 (6 bases). The V end lost 4 bases, the J end lost 2 bases, and 9 bases lay between the germline ends. CDR3 length: 14 amino acids. CDR1 and CDR2 (germline): SQVTM, ANQGSEA.

Worth noting for this clonotype: This clone may be a read error of a much larger clone one base away. The chain joins TRBV11-2 to TRBJ1-5; possible D gene TRBD1, 5 bases. The CDR3 has 15 amino acids. Germline V gene sequence: CDR1 SGHAT, CDR2 FQNNGV. Trimming removed 5 bases at V and 3 bases at J, with 14 bases between. The CDR3 reads CASSPSWGTNQPQHF. DNA of the CDR3: TGTGCCAGCAGCCCGTCATGGGGGACCAATCAGCCCCAGCATTTT.

The chain has TRBV7-9 and TRBJ1-3, with D possibly matching TRBD1 (6 bases). Germline values: CDR1 SEHNR, CDR2 FQNEAQ (reference sequence). Trimming stripped 6 bases from V and 5 bases from J, with 20 bases between. This CDR3 is 16 amino acids long. This CDR3 is CASSYRRGAGRNTIYF. CDR3 bases: TGTGCCAGCAGTTACCGGCGGGGGGCAGGTCGAAACACCATATATTTT.

The table lists this clonotype with many counts. V is TRBV11-3 and J is TRBJ2-1, with D maybe TRBD2 (5 bases). This CDR3 comprises 12 residues. The germline gives CDR1 SGHNT, CDR2 YENEEA. The ends were cut back, 5 bases at V and 8 bases at J, with 10 bases in the middle. As DNA, the CDR3 is TGTGCCAGCAGCCGCCCGGGGTATGAGCAGTTCTTC. Residues: CASSRPGYEQFF.